These 30 T cell receptor beta chains share one sample of origin, sequenced in a study of blood T cell repertoires in COVID-19. Sequencing was performed with immunoSEQ multiplex PCR; in TCRdb, only in-frame clones are kept and a portion is missing. The repertoire holds 150,000 or so clones, with around 80% as singletons. Specimen: peripheral blood. The receptors come from a woman of 80 years or more with active or convalescent COVID-19.

This clone was seen a single time. The chain combines TRBV19 with TRBJ1-3, with unresolved D. Germline CDR1 LNHDA, CDR2 SQIVND (reference sequence). This CDR3 has 18 residues. V lost 5 bases and J 0 bases, leaving 20 bases between the germline ends. The CDR3 spells CASSAPGRTGSSGNTIYF. The CDR3 coding sequence is TGTGCCAGTAGTGCTCCGGGGAGGACGGGAAGCTCTGGAAACACCATATATTTT.

This clone has only a few counts. J is TRBJ1-3 and V is TRBV4-1, with a tentative D call TRBD1 (6 bases). Germline V gene sequence: CDR1 MGHRA, CDR2 YSYEKL. V was cut by 5 bases and J by 3 bases, with 26 bases left in between. The CDR3 has 19 residues. CDR3 coding DNA: TGCGCCAGCAGCTATTCCCGGGACATATCATTTGTAGATGGAAACACCATATATTTT. As protein: CASSYSRDISFVDGNTIYF.

This clone has a handful of counts. The J gene is TRBJ1-5, the V gene TRBV7-2, with a possible D match to TRBD1 (5 bases). V gave up 4 bases and J gave up 0 bases, with 13 bases separating them. The CDR3 contains 16 residues. CDR1 is SGHTA and CDR2 is FQGNSA in the germline V gene. CDR3 protein: CASSYGHLNSNQPQHF. The DNA of the CDR3 is TGTGCCAGCAGCTACGGACATCTAAATAGCAATCAGCCCCAGCATTTT.

V gene TRBV6-5 combines with J gene TRBJ2-1; a possible D gene is TRBD2 (6 bases). The CDR3 consists of 15 residues. Germline CDR1 reads MNHEY; CDR2 reads SVGAGI. V lost 6 bases and J lost 5, with 17 bases in between. DNA for the CDR3: TGTGCCAGCAGCACGGGCCTAGCGCTCCACAATGAGCAGTTCTTC. Protein product: CASSTGLALHNEQFF.

This chain joins TRBV5-1 and TRBJ2-3; 8 nucleotides match TRBD2. The CDR3 length is 15 residues. With 0 bases clipped from V and 6 bases from J, the junction kept 6 bases outside the gene matches. CDR1 SGHRS and CDR2 YFSETQ come from the germline V gene. The CDR3 here is CASSLATSGADTQYF. As DNA, the CDR3 is TGCGCCAGCAGCTTGGCCACTAGCGGAGCGGATACGCAGTATTTT.

The chain joins TRBV19 to TRBJ1-2, with no clear D. This CDR3 has 14 residues. With 6 bases removed from V and 1 base from J, the gap between germline ends came to 12 bases. CDR1 is LNHDA and CDR2 is SQIVND in the germline V gene (reference sequence). The CDR3 here is CASRGVGLNYGYTF. The CDR3, as DNA: TGTGCCAGTAGGGGAGTCGGCCTTAACTATGGCTACACCTTC.

This clone was found once. The rearrangement joins TRBV19 to TRBJ2-5; 13 bases fit TRBD2. The CDR3 contains 16 residues. Unmatched junction bases numbered 8, after V lost 3 bases and J lost 7 bases. In germline, CDR1 is LNHDA, CDR2 SQIVND (reference sequence). The CDR3 coding sequence is TGTGCCAGTAGTATCACTAGCGGGGGGGCCGTTGGGACCCAGTACTTC. This codes for CASSITSGGAVGTQYF.

The genes are TRBV2 and TRBJ1-1; the D gene is possibly TRBD1 (6 bases). The CDR3 length is 14 residues. CDR1 is SNHLY and CDR2 is FYNNEI in the germline V gene. The V end lost 3 bases, the J end lost 0 bases, and 8 bases lay between the germline ends. The CDR3 nucleotides read TGTGCCAGCAGTGAGGGACACCTGAACACTGAAGCTTTCTTT. Protein product: CASSEGHLNTEAFF.

The V and J genes are TRBV5-6 and TRBJ1-5, with 8 bases fitting TRBD1. The CDR3 has 15 residues. CDR1 and CDR2 (germline): SGHDT, YYEEEE. Trimming at V came to 2 bases and at J to 4 bases, leaving 5 bases not matched to a gene. This CDR3 is CASSFRGRGNQPQHF. CDR3 DNA: TGTGCCAGCAGCTTCAGGGGGCGCGGAAATCAGCCCCAGCATTTT.

The rearrangement links TRBV5-1 to TRBJ1-1, with D perhaps matching TRBD1 (6 bases). The germline CDR1 and CDR2 sequences are SGHRS and YFSETQ. Trimming shortened V by 4 bases and J by 0 bases, and 10 bases separated the two germline ends. This CDR3 has 14 residues. The CDR3 nucleotides read TGCGCCAGCAGCCAAGGGGACATGAACACTGAAGCTTTCTTT. Protein sequence: CASSQGDMNTEAFF.

This chain's CDR3 is CASTPPPLAGETNTGELFF. The CDR3 DNA sequence: TGTGCCAGCACCCCGCCCCCACTAGCGGGGGAAACGAACACCGGGGAGCTGTTTTTT. V and J are TRBV9 and TRBJ2-2; TRBD2 agrees at 11 bases. The germline V gene encodes CDR1 SGDLS and CDR2 YYNGEE. This CDR3 comprises 19 residues. Germline trimming cut 6 bases from V and 0 bases from J; bases unmatched to any gene: 13.

The rearrangement links TRBV6-1 to TRBJ2-7, with D hard to call. The germline V and J ends were trimmed by 3 bases and 5 bases, with 14 bases remaining between them. Per germline, CDR1 MNHNS and CDR2 SASEGT. This CDR3 spans 14 amino acids. As DNA, the CDR3 is TGTGCCAGCAGTGACAGGCAACCCTTTGACGAGCAGTACTTC. Translating gives CASSDRQPFDEQYF.

This clone was detected only once. The rearrangement links TRBV5-6 to TRBJ2-7, with D maybe TRBD1 (5 bases). Germline-derived CDR1 and CDR2 are SGHDT and YYEEEE. This CDR3 spans 15 amino acids. Trimming removed 2 bases at V and 3 bases at J, with 15 bases between. Here the CDR3 reads CASSFRQGIFYEQYF. For the CDR3, the DNA is TGTGCCAGCAGCTTTAGGCAGGGAATTTTCTACGAGCAGTACTTC.

V and J are TRBV5-1 and TRBJ2-7; tentatively, D is TRBD1 (5 bases). This CDR3 has 14 amino acids. Trimming left V 4 bases short and J 5 bases short, with 16 bases between. The V gene's germline CDR1 is SGHRS and CDR2 YFSETQ. CDR3 sequence reads: CASSHTGLRDEQYF. The CDR3 nucleotides read TGCGCCAGCAGCCATACCGGGCTCAGGGACGAGCAGTACTTC.

The chain links TRBV12-3 or TRBV12-4 to TRBJ1-5, with TRBD1 matching 8 bases. V trimming: 4 bases; J trimming: 5 bases; junction bases outside the gene matches: 1. The CDR3 runs to 13 residues. CDR3 sequence reads: CASSSTGDQPQHF. CDR3 nucleotide sequence: TGTGCCAGCAGTTCGACAGGGGATCAGCCCCAGCATTTT.

The chain combines TRBV3-1 (or the pseudogene TRBV3-2) with TRBJ2-7; 7 bases fit TRBD1. The CDR3 loop spans 13 amino acids. After removal of 5 bases from V and 2 bases from J, the junction contained 3 bases not matched to a gene. Per the germline V gene, CDR1 is LGHDT and CDR2 is YNNKEL (reference sequence). This CDR3 reads CASSSGQPYEQYF. The CDR3 bases are TGTGCCAGCAGCTCGGGACAGCCCTACGAGCAGTACTTC.

The chain links TRBV9 to TRBJ1-5, with D hard to call. CDR3 length: 14 residues. Trimming took off 0 bases at V and 3 bases at J, with 7 bases between the two ends. Per germline, CDR1 SGDLS and CDR2 YYNGEE. This CDR3 reads CASSVGPLNQPQHF. The DNA for the CDR3 is TGTGCCAGCAGCGTAGGGCCCCTCAATCAGCCCCAGCATTTT.

The genes are TRBV6-5 and TRBJ1-5, with 9 bases fitting TRBD1. The CDR3 has 14 residues. J gave up 5 bases and V 5 bases, and 4 bases lay outside the gene matches. The germline CDR1 and CDR2 sequences are MNHEY and SVGAGI. CDR3 DNA sequence: TGTGCCAGCAGTCCGGGACAGGGAGATCAGCCCCAGCATTTT. This gives the protein CASSPGQGDQPQHF.

J is TRBJ1-3 and V is TRBV11-2; 10 positions match TRBD1. Germline V gene lookup returns CDR1 SGHAT and CDR2 FQNNGV. Trimming took 0 bases from V and 2 from J; bases not matched to a gene: 1. There are 16 residues in the CDR3. CDR3 amino acids: CASSLDGTGAGNTIYF. The CDR3 coding sequence is TGTGCCAGCAGCTTAGATGGGACAGGGGCTGGAAACACCATATATTTT. Full variable domain (outside the CDR3, taken from reference TRBV11-2 and TRBJ1-3): EAGVAQSPRYKIIEKRQSVAFWCNPISGHATLYWYQQILGQGPKLLIQFQNNGVVDDSQLPKDRFSAERLKGVDSTLKIQPAKLEDSAVYLCASSLDGTGAGNTIYFGEGSWLTVV.

CDR3 bases: TGCGCCAGCAGCCCTGGACAGGGGTCTGGAAACACCATATATTTT. Amino acids: CASSPGQGSGNTIYF. The V gene is TRBV5-1, the J gene TRBJ1-3; 9 bases map to TRBD1. There are 15 residues in the CDR3. Per the germline V gene, CDR1 is SGHRS and CDR2 is YFSETQ. The ends lost 4 bases at V and 1 base at J; junction bases unmatched: 3.

The gene calls are TRBV5-1 and TRBJ2-5, with a possible D match to TRBD1 (6 bases). The CDR3 sequence is 14 residues long. Trimming removed 0 bases from V and 5 bases from J, with 11 bases in between. Germline assignment: CDR1 SGHRS and CDR2 YFSETQ. CDR3 residues: CASSLGTVTETQYF. The CDR3 nucleotides read TGCGCCAGCAGCTTGGGGACAGTTACGGAGACCCAGTACTTC.

The V and J genes are TRBV7-2 and TRBJ2-1; perhaps TRBD2 as D (6 bases). The CDR3 is 14 residues long. Looked up from germline, CDR1 is SGHTA and CDR2 is FQGNSA. The ends were cut back, 1 base at V and 10 bases at J, with 14 bases in the middle. The CDR3 DNA reads as TGTGCCAGCAGCTTAGGTACGGGACGGGGGGAGCAGTTCTTC. Translation gives CASSLGTGRGEQFF.

The chain couples TRBV18 to TRBJ1-4; D perhaps matches TRBD1 (5 bases). Trimming pared 6 bases from V and 6 bases from J, leaving 14 bases between. This CDR3 comprises 14 residues. CDR1 and CDR2 from the germline V gene are KGHSH and LQKENI. The chain's CDR3 is CASSQRGADEKLFF. The CDR3 nucleotides are TGTGCCAGCTCCCAAAGGGGCGCCGATGAAAAACTGTTTTTT.

DNA for the CDR3: TGTGCCATCAGTGAGCCGGCGAAGGGGCGATTATGGACCGGGGAGCTGTTTTTT. This translates into CAISEPAKGRLWTGELFF. The chain joins TRBV10-3 to TRBJ2-2; possible D gene TRBD1, 5 bases. Germline CDR1 is ENHRY and CDR2 is SYGVKD. The CDR3 length is 18 residues. The germline V and J ends were trimmed by 2 bases and 5 bases, with 21 bases remaining between them.

This sequence joins TRBV21-1 and TRBJ2-7; the table gives TRBD2 as D, unverified against the DNA. TRBV21-1 is given as a pseudogene. CDR3 length: 18 amino acids. CDR3 sequence: CASRRVRFKLSLFNEQYF. The CDR3 DNA reads as TGTGCCAGCAGACGGGTACGTTTTAAGCTTTCACTCTTCAACGAGCAGTACTTC.

J is TRBJ2-2 and V is TRBV6-5; 8 bases match TRBD1. The V gene end was trimmed by 10 bases and the J gene end by 4 bases; junction bases not matched to a gene: 8. The length of the CDR3 is 14 residues. Germline CDR1 and CDR2: MNHEY and SVGAGI. CDR3: CATLGQAGTGELFF. The DNA of the CDR3 is TGTGCCACCTTGGGACAGGCTGGCACCGGGGAGCTGTTTTTT.

At least ten counts were recorded for this clone. The rearrangement links TRBV2 to TRBJ1-4; tentatively, D is TRBD1 (5 bases). V gave up 6 bases and J gave up 1 base, with 12 bases separating them. Per germline, CDR1 SNHLY and CDR2 FYNNEI. CDR3 length: 15 amino acids. CDR3 sequence (DNA): TGTGCCAGCAGGGCAGGGTGGTTAACTAATGAAAAACTGTTTTTT. Protein sequence: CASRAGWLTNEKLFF.

V and J are TRBV5-1 and TRBJ1-1, with 9 bases that match TRBD1. The CDR3 runs 14 residues. J was trimmed by 3 bases and V by 0 bases; bases with no gene match: 0. CDR1 is SGHRS and CDR2 is YFSETQ in the germline V gene. The CDR3 DNA reads TGCGCCAGCAGCTTGGGGACAGGGGACACTGAAGCTTTCTTT. This codes for CASSLGTGDTEAFF.

The J gene is TRBJ2-7, the V gene TRBV5-1, with unresolved D. This CDR3 is 14 amino acids long. Germline CDR1 is SGHRS and CDR2 is YFSETQ. The V end lost 0 bases, the J end lost 0 bases, and 7 bases lay between the germline ends. The CDR3 is CASSLDIISYEQYF. The CDR3 region has the DNA TGCGCCAGCAGCTTGGACATCATCTCCTACGAGCAGTACTTC.

V usage is TRBV12-3 or TRBV12-4 and J usage is TRBJ1-1; D is ambiguous. The V end was cut by 4 bases, the J end by 1 base, with 7 bases between. The CDR3 is 13 residues long. CDR3 loop: CASSSTRNTEAFF. CDR3 bases: TGTGCCAGCAGTTCCACGAGGAACACTGAAGCTTTCTTT.